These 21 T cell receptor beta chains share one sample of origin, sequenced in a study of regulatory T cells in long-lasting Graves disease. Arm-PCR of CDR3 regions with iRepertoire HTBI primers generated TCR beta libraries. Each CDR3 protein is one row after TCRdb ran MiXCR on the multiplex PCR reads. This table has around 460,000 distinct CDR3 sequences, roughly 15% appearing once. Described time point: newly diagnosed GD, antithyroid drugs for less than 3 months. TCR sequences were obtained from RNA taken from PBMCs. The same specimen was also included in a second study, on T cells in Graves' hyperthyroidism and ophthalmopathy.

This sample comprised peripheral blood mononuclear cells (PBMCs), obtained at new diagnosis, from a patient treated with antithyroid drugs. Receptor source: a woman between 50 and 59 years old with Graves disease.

CDR3: CASSSSQGGTGELFF. In DNA, the CDR3 is TGCGCCAGCAGCTCAAGCCAGGGGGGCACCGGGGAGCTGTTTTTT. The chain couples TRBV5-1 to TRBJ2-2, with D possibly matching TRBD1 (7 bases). Trimming cost V 3 bases and J 4 bases, with 13 bases left between them. This CDR3 contains 15 residues. Germline values: CDR1 SGHRS, CDR2 YFSETQ.

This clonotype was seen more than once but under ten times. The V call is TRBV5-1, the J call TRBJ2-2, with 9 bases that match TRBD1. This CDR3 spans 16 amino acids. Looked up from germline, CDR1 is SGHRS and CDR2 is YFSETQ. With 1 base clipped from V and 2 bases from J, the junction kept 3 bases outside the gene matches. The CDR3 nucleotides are TGCGCCAGCAGCTTGTGGGGACAGGGCAACACCGGGGAGCTGTTTTTT. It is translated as CASSLWGQGNTGELFF.

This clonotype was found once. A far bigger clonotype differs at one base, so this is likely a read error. Written as DNA, the CDR3 is TGCAGTGCTAGTGGGACAGGGGGCTTCCACAATGAGCAGTACTTC. Residues: CSASGTGGFHNEQYF. The chain employs TRBV20-1 and TRBJ2-7; TRBD1 matches 12 bases. J was trimmed by 7 bases and V by 3 bases; bases with no gene match: 10. Germline V CDR1 and CDR2: DFQATT, SNEGSKA (reference sequence). The CDR3 has 15 residues.

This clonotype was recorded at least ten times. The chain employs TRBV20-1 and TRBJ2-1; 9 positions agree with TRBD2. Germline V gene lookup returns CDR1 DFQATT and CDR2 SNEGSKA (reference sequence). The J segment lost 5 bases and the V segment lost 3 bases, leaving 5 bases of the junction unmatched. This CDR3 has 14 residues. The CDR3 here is CSARAGLANNEQFF. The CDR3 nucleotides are TGCAGTGCTAGGGCGGGACTAGCTAACAATGAGCAGTTCTTC.

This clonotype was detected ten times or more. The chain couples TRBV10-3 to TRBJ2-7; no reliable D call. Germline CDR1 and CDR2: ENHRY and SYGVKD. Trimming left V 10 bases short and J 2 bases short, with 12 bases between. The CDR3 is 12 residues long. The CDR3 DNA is TGTGCCACCGCCGAGGTCGCCTACGAGCAGTACTTC. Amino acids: CATAEVAYEQYF.

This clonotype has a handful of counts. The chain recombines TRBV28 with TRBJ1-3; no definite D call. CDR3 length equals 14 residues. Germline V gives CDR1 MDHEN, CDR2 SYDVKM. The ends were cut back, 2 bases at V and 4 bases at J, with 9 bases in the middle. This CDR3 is CASSLNGIGNTIYF. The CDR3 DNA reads TGTGCCAGCAGTTTAAATGGGATCGGAAACACCATATATTTT.

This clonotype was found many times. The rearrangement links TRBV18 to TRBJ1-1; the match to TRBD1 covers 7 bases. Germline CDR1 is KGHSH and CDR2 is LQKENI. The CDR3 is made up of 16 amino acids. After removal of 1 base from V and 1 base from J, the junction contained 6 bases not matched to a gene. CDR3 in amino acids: CASSPQGQPSNTEAFF. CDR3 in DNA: TGTGCCAGCTCACCACAGGGACAGCCATCGAACACTGAAGCTTTCTTT.

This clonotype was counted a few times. Here the CDR3 reads CATSDFTDSGANVLTF. DNA of the CDR3: TGTGCCACCAGTGATTTTACGGACTCTGGGGCCAACGTCCTGACTTTC. The gene calls are TRBV24-1 and TRBJ2-6; D is undetermined. Trimming took off 1 base at V and 0 bases at J, with 6 bases between the two ends. CDR1 and CDR2 (germline): KGHDR, SFDVKD. This CDR3 is built from 16 residues.

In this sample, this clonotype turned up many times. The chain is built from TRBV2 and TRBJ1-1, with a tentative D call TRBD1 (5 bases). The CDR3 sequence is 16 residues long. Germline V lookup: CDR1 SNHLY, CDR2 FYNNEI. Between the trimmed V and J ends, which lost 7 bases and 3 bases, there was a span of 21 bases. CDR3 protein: CASKNRWEWYDTEAFF. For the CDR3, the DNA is TGTGCCAGCAAGAACAGGTGGGAATGGTACGACACTGAAGCTTTCTTT.

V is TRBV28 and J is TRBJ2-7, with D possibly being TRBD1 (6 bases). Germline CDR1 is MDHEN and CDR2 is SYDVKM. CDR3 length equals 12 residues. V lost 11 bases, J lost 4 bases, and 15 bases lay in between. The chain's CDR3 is CAGRTERYEQYF. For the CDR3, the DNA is TGTGCCGGCCGGACAGAGCGGTACGAGCAGTACTTC.

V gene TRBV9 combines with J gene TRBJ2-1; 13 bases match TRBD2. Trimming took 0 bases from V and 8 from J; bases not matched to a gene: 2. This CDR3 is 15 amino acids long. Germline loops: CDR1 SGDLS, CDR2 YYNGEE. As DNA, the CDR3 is TGTGCCAGCAGCGTAGTAGGACTAGCGGGAGATGAGCAGTTCTTC. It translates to CASSVVGLAGDEQFF. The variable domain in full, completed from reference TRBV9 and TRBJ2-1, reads DSGVTQTPKHLITATGQRVTLRCSPRSGDLSVYWYQQSLDQGLQFLIQYYNGEERAKGNILERFSAQQFPDLHSELNLSSLELGDSALYFCASSVVGLAGDEQFFGPGTRLTVL.

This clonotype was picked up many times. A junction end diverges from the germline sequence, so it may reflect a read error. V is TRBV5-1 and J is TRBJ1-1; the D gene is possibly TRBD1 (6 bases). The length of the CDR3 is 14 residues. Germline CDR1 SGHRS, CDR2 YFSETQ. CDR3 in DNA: TGTGCCAGCAGTGGGGGACAAAAGAACACTGAAGCTTTCTTT. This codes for CASSGGQKNTEAFF.

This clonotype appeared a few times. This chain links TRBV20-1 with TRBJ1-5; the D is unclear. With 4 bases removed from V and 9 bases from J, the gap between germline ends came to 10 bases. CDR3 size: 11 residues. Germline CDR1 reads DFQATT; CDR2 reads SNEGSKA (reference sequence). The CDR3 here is CSAIENGPQHF. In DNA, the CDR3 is TGCAGTGCTATAGAAAACGGGCCCCAGCATTTT.

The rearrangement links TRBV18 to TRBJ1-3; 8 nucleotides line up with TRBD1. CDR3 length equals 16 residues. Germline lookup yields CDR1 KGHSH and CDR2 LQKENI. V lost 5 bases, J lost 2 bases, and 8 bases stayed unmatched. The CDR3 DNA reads TGTGCCAGCTCAACAAATCCGGGACAGGCTGGAAACACCATATATTTT. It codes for CASSTNPGQAGNTIYF.

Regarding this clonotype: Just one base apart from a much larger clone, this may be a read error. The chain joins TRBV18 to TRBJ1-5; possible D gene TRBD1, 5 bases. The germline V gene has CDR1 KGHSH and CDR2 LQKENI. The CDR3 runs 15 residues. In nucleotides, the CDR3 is TGTGGCAGCTCACCAGACACAGGAGGCAATCAGCCCCAGCATTTT. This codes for CGSSPDTGGNQPQHF.

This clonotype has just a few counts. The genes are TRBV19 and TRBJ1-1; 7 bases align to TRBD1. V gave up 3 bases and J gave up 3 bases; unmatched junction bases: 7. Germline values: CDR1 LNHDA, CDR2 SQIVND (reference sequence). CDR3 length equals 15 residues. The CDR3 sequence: CASSINWQGDTEAFF. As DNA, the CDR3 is TGTGCCAGTAGTATCAATTGGCAGGGGGACACTGAAGCTTTCTTT.

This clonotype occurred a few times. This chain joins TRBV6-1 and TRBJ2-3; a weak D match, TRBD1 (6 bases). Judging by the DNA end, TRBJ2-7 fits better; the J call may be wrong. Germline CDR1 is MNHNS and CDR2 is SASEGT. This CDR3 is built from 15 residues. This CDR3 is CATSSSGTPSYEQYF. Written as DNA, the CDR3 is TGTGCCACAAGTTCATCCGGGACACCCTCCTACGAGCAGTACTTC.

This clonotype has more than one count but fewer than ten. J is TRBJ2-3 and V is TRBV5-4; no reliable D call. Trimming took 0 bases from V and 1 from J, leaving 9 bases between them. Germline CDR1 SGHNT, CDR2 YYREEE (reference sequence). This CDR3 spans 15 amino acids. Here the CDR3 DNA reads TGTGCCAGCAGCTTGGAGATGGCGGGCACAGATACGCAGTATTTT. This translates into CASSLEMAGTDTQYF.

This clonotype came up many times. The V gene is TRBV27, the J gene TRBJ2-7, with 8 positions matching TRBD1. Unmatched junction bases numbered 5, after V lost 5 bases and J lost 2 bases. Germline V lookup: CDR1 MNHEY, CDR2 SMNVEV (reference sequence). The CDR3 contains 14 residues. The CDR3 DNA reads TGTGCCAGCAGTCCGATGGACAGGGCCTACGAGCAGTACTTC. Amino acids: CASSPMDRAYEQYF.

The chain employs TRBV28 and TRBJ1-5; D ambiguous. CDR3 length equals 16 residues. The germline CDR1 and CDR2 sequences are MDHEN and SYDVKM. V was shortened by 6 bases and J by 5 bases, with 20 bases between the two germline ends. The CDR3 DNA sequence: TGTGCCAGCAGCTTAGAGGGCCAAGGAGTTCATCAGCCCCAGCATTTT. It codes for CASSLEGQGVHQPQHF.

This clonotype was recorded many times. The CDR3 region has the DNA TGTGCCAGCAGTGTAGGGACGGGAGAGTATTCACCCCTCCACTTT. Translating gives CASSVGTGEYSPLHF. V usage is TRBV12-3 or TRBV12-4 and J usage is TRBJ1-6; a possible D gene is TRBD1 (5 bases). Trimming removed 5 bases from V and 8 bases from J, with 16 bases in between. This CDR3 region has 15 residues.